The 31 T cell receptor beta chains below all came from one sample that was sequenced in a study of OX40 agonist ivuxolimab in advanced cancers. Generated by immunoSEQ multiplex PCR, the TCRdb table keeps only in-frame clones and is missing some. The profile shows under 150,000 clones, around nine tenths of them singletons. The starting material was CD4+ or CD8+ T cells sorted from blood, obtained in a trial of the OX40 agonist ivuxolimab. Source of these receptors: an adult with an advanced solid tumor such as melanoma, head and neck, liver or kidney cancer.

This sequence joins TRBV5-5 and TRBJ1-3; possibly TRBD1 for D (5 bases). This CDR3 has 15 residues. V was shortened by 4 bases and J by 0 bases, with 11 bases between the two germline ends. Germline lookup yields CDR1 SGHKS and CDR2 YYEKEE (reference sequence). In DNA form, the CDR3 reads TGTGCCAGCAGCCTGACAGACCTCTCTGGAAACACCATATATTTT. As protein: CASSLTDLSGNTIYF. Supplemented by reference TRBV5-5 and TRBJ1-3, the full variable domain reads DAGVTQSPTHLIKTRGQQVTLRCSPISGHKSVSWYQQVLGQGPQFIFQYYEKEERGRGNFPDRFSARQFPNYSSELNVNALLLGDSALYLCASSLTDLSGNTIYFGEGSWLTVV.

The chain is built from TRBV19 and TRBJ1-5, with 9 bases matching TRBD1. The CDR3 extends over 14 amino acids. Germline CDR1 is LNHDA and CDR2 is SQIVND (reference sequence). Unmatched junction bases numbered 6, after V lost 7 bases and J lost 5 bases. CDR3 sequence reads: CASKKDRGDQPQHF. Here the CDR3 DNA reads TGTGCCAGTAAAAAGGACAGGGGCGATCAGCCCCAGCATTTT.

The chain employs TRBV7-9 and TRBJ1-1, with D hard to call. V gave up 1 base and J gave up 1 base, with 7 bases separating them. The germline gives CDR1 SEHNR, CDR2 FQNEAQ (reference sequence). The CDR3 extends over 14 amino acids. The CDR3 DNA reads TGTGCCAGCAGCTTAGGGGAGTGGAACACTGAAGCTTTCTTT. Amino acids: CASSLGEWNTEAFF.

J is TRBJ1-4 and V is TRBV5-1; D unclear. CDR1 is SGHRS and CDR2 is YFSETQ in the germline V gene. The CDR3 length is 15 residues. V was pared by 0 bases and J by 7 bases, with 13 bases between. The CDR3 region is CASSLEGPAGEKLFF. CDR3 sequence (DNA): TGCGCCAGCAGCTTGGAGGGCCCGGCAGGTGAAAAACTGTTTTTT.

This chain connects TRBV6-5 to TRBJ1-1, with a possible D match to TRBD1 (6 bases). Trimming pared 0 bases from V and 4 bases from J, leaving 12 bases between. Germline CDR1 reads MNHEY; CDR2 reads SVGAGI. CDR3 length: 15 amino acids. The CDR3 DNA reads TGTGCCAGCAGTTACTCGATACAGGGTCGCACTGAAGCTTTCTTT. It is translated as CASSYSIQGRTEAFF.

V gene TRBV15 combines with J gene TRBJ1-5; D uncertain. Trimming took 0 bases from V and 0 from J, leaving 3 bases between them. The CDR3 is 14 amino acids. In germline, CDR1 is LNHNV, CDR2 YYDKDF (reference sequence). CDR3 nucleotide sequence: TGTGCCACCAGCAGAGAACTTAGCAATCAGCCCCAGCATTTT. Encoded protein: CATSRELSNQPQHF. Combining the CDR3 with reference TRBV15 and TRBJ1-5 gives the whole variable domain DAMVIQNPRYQVTQFGKPVTLSCSQTLNHNVMYWYQQKSSQAPKLLFHYYDKDFNNEADTPDNFQSRRPNTSFCFLDIRSPGLGDTAMYLCATSRELSNQPQHFGDGTRLSIL.

This chain joins TRBV7-3 and TRBJ1-4, with D maybe TRBD1 (6 bases). The germline gives CDR1 SGHTA, CDR2 FQGTGA. The V and J ends lost 5 bases and 4 bases respectively, with 8 bases between them. This CDR3 spans 13 amino acids. Here the CDR3 reads CASSPQGNEKLFF. In DNA, the CDR3 is TGTGCCAGCAGCCCACAGGGTAATGAAAAACTGTTTTTT.

The chain employs TRBV6-6 and TRBJ2-7; D is perhaps TRBD1 (5 bases). Trimming took 2 bases from V and 2 from J, leaving 10 bases between them. The V gene's germline CDR1 is MNHNY and CDR2 SVGAGI (reference sequence). The CDR3 sequence is 14 residues long. CDR3 nucleotide sequence: TGTGCCAGCAGTTACCTGGGGCAGGCCTACGAGCAGTACTTC. Amino acid sequence: CASSYLGQAYEQYF.

This chain uses TRBV18 with TRBJ2-7; 12 bases map to TRBD2. The junction had 6 bases not matched to a gene; V was cut back by 3 bases and J by 3 bases. CDR3 length: 16 amino acids. Germline V gene lookup returns CDR1 KGHSH and CDR2 LQKENI. Here the CDR3 DNA reads TGTGCCAGCTCACCCCGGACTAGCGGGATCGGCTACGAGCAGTACTTC. As protein: CASSPRTSGIGYEQYF.

The chain carries TRBV5-4 and TRBJ2-1, with D maybe TRBD2 (5 bases). The CDR3 sequence is 15 residues long. Germline V gives CDR1 SGHNT, CDR2 YYREEE (reference sequence). Trimming removed 0 bases at V and 8 bases at J, with 15 bases between. CDR3 bases: TGTGCCAGCAGCTTGGATTTAGCGAGGGTCCATGAGCAGTTCTTC. This gives the protein CASSLDLARVHEQFF.

The chain couples TRBV5-1 to TRBJ1-3; 11 positions agree with TRBD1. The CDR3 consists of 16 residues. The V segment lost 3 bases and the J segment 0 bases; nucleotides outside the gene matches: 2. Germline CDR1 reads SGHRS; CDR2 reads YFSETQ. The CDR3 is CASSSGTGGSGNTIYF. CDR3 DNA: TGCGCCAGCAGCTCGGGGACAGGGGGCTCTGGAAACACCATATATTTT.

The chain joins TRBV28 to TRBJ1-4, with 7 bases lining up with TRBD1. Germline CDR1 MDHEN, CDR2 SYDVKM. The CDR3 loop spans 15 amino acids. The J segment lost 3 bases and the V segment lost 7 bases, leaving 8 bases of the junction unmatched. CDR3 sequence (DNA): TGTGCCAGCAACCATCCCGGGACAGCTAATGAAAAACTGTTTTTT. Translating gives CASNHPGTANEKLFF.

This clone was observed a handful of times. The chain couples TRBV20-1 to TRBJ1-2, with 8 bases identical to TRBD1. V trimming: 3 bases; J trimming: 8 bases; junction bases outside the gene matches: 2. Germline V gene lookup returns CDR1 DFQATT and CDR2 SNEGSKA (reference sequence). This CDR3 is built from 11 residues. CDR3 nucleotide sequence: TGCAGTGCTAGCAGGGGGCAAGGCTACACCTTC. It specifies CSASRGQGYTF.

The chain employs TRBV5-1 and TRBJ2-5; tentative D call: TRBD1 (5 bases). V lost 5 bases to trimming and J lost 4 bases, with 12 bases between them. Germline V lookup: CDR1 SGHRS, CDR2 YFSETQ. The CDR3 has 13 amino acids. In nucleotides, the CDR3 is TGCGCCAGCAGACAGGACGTTGGAGAGACCCAGTACTTC. It is translated as CASRQDVGETQYF.

In this sample, this clone turned up once. V is TRBV11-2 and J is TRBJ2-2; D unclear. The CDR3 is made up of 12 amino acids. Germline-derived CDR1 and CDR2 are SGHAT and FQNNGV. V was trimmed by 3 bases and J by 10 bases, leaving 9 bases between them. The CDR3 nucleotides are TGTGCCAGCAGCTTGGTCTTGCCGGAGCTGTTTTTT. Protein sequence: CASSLVLPELFF. The whole variable domain, filled in from reference TRBV11-2 and TRBJ2-2, reads EAGVAQSPRYKIIEKRQSVAFWCNPISGHATLYWYQQILGQGPKLLIQFQNNGVVDDSQLPKDRFSAERLKGVDSTLKIQPAKLEDSAVYLCASSLVLPELFFGEGSRLTVL.

V is TRBV7-8 and J is TRBJ1-2; 9 nucleotides align to TRBD1. The CDR3 contains 16 residues. The V gene end was trimmed by 4 bases and the J gene end by 4 bases; junction bases not matched to a gene: 10. CDR1 and CDR2 from the germline V gene are SGHVS and FQNEAQ. CDR3 sequence: CASSSVPGQGFYGYTF. The DNA of the CDR3 is TGTGCCAGCAGCTCCGTCCCGGGACAGGGCTTCTATGGCTACACCTTC.

The CDR3 sequence is CASSPTGTSVSVEQFF. The CDR3, as DNA: TGTGCCAGCTCACCCACCGGGACTAGCGTTTCGGTTGAGCAGTTCTTC. This chain links TRBV18 with TRBJ2-1, with 10 bases that match TRBD2. The CDR3 contains 16 residues. CDR1 is KGHSH and CDR2 is LQKENI in the germline V gene. V gave up 3 bases and J gave up 9 bases; unmatched junction bases: 11. Full variable domain (remainder filled in from reference TRBV18 and TRBJ2-1): NAGVMQNPRHLVRRRGQEARLRCSPMKGHSHVYWYRQLPEEGLKFMVYLQKENIIDESGMPKERFSAEFPKEGPSILRIQQVVRGDSAAYFCASSPTGTSVSVEQFFGPGTRLTVL.

This clone has ten or more counts. The chain uses TRBV7-3 and TRBJ1-2, with D possibly being TRBD1 (6 bases). The CDR3 covers 15 residues. Germline V gene sequence: CDR1 SGHTA, CDR2 FQGTGA. Trimming removed 5 bases from V and 4 bases from J, with 17 bases in between. The CDR3 region has the DNA TGTGCCAGCAGCCGATCCTGGGGGGCCGGCTATGGCTACACCTTC. It translates to CASSRSWGAGYGYTF.

The rearrangement joins TRBV19 to TRBJ1-4; tentatively, D is TRBD1 (5 bases). The germline V gene has CDR1 LNHDA and CDR2 SQIVND (reference sequence). This CDR3 is built from 16 residues. V was cut by 10 bases and J by 0 bases, with 18 bases left in between. The chain's CDR3 is CATRAWGETTNEKLFF. CDR3 DNA: TGTGCCACTAGAGCATGGGGGGAAACAACTAATGAAAAACTGTTTTTT.

The J gene is TRBJ2-5, the V gene TRBV15; D gene uncertain. The CDR3 contains 13 residues. From germline, CDR1 is LNHNV and CDR2 YYDKDF (reference sequence). The germline V and J ends were trimmed by 0 bases and 5 bases, with 7 bases remaining between them. The CDR3 nucleotides read TGTGCCACCAGCAGAGATCTCCGGGAGACCCAGTACTTC. Translating gives CATSRDLRETQYF.

The table lists this clone with a count of one. CDR3 DNA sequence: TGTGCCAGCAGCCGGATAACCGAGGAGCCCCAGCATTTT. It translates to CASSRITEEPQHF. V and J are TRBV6-6 and TRBJ1-5; D not certain. The V gene's germline CDR1 is MNHNY and CDR2 SVGAGI (reference sequence). The CDR3 totals 13 residues. Trimming left V 6 bases short and J 8 bases short, with 14 bases between.

The rearrangement joins TRBV7-3 to TRBJ2-7; TRBD2 aligns across 11 bases. CDR3 length: 15 amino acids. The J segment lost 0 bases and the V segment lost 5 bases, leaving 3 bases of the junction unmatched. Germline assignment: CDR1 SGHTA and CDR2 FQGTGA. The CDR3 nucleotides are TGTGCCAGCAGCCTAGCGGGAGGCTCCTCCTACGAGCAGTACTTC. It yields the protein CASSLAGGSSYEQYF. Full variable domain (outside the CDR3, taken from reference TRBV7-3 and TRBJ2-7): GAGVSQTPSNKVTEKGKYVELRCDPISGHTALYWYRQSLGQGPEFLIYFQGTGAADDSGLPNDRFFAVRPEGSVSTLKIQRTERGDSAVYLCASSLAGGSSYEQYFGPGTRLTVT.

This clone appeared a single time. V gene TRBV13 combines with J gene TRBJ2-2; maybe TRBD2 (5 bases). V was clipped by 1 base and J by 13 bases, with 16 bases between them. This CDR3 region has 14 residues. CDR1 PRHDT and CDR2 FYEKMQ come from the germline V gene (reference sequence). In DNA form, the CDR3 reads TGTGCCAGCAGCTTAGAAGGACCGCCAGGAGGGCTGTTTTTT. Translated: CASSLEGPPGGLFF.

The chain recombines TRBV18 with TRBJ2-1, with D perhaps matching TRBD1 (6 bases). This CDR3 has 14 residues. Trimming stripped 6 bases from V and 12 bases from J, with 21 bases between. Germline-derived CDR1 and CDR2 are KGHSH and LQKENI. Here the CDR3 DNA reads TGTGCCAGCTCCCACGCCGCACAGGGCTTCGGGCAGTTCTTC. Protein product: CASSHAAQGFGQFF. The variable domain in full, with the rest retrieved from reference TRBV18 and TRBJ2-1, is NAGVMQNPRHLVRRRGQEARLRCSPMKGHSHVYWYRQLPEEGLKFMVYLQKENIIDESGMPKERFSAEFPKEGPSILRIQQVVRGDSAAYFCASSHAAQGFGQFFGPGTRLTVL.

This clone has just a few counts. This chain uses TRBV9 with TRBJ1-1; 11 bases map to TRBD1. The CDR3 runs 16 residues. The V segment lost 0 bases and the J segment 4 bases; nucleotides outside the gene matches: 5. The germline V gene encodes CDR1 SGDLS and CDR2 YYNGEE. CDR3 region: CASSVAPGQGGTEAFF. The CDR3 bases are TGTGCCAGCAGCGTAGCTCCGGGACAGGGGGGCACTGAAGCTTTCTTT.

The J gene is TRBJ1-1, the V gene TRBV11-3, with no clear D. V was shortened by 4 bases and J by 3 bases, with 3 bases between the two germline ends. CDR3 size: 11 residues. The V gene's germline CDR1 is SGHNT and CDR2 YENEEA. DNA of the CDR3: TGTGCCAGCAGCTACCACACTGAAGCTTTCTTT. It is translated as CASSYHTEAFF.

The V call is TRBV28, the J call TRBJ1-5; maybe TRBD1 (6 bases). The CDR3 loop spans 14 amino acids. Germline assignment: CDR1 MDHEN and CDR2 SYDVKM. Trimming pared 6 bases from V and 3 bases from J, leaving 12 bases between. CDR3 sequence reads: CASRQTGNNQPQHF. The DNA for the CDR3 is TGTGCCAGCAGGCAGACAGGCAACAATCAGCCCCAGCATTTT.

The chain couples TRBV6-1 to TRBJ2-3; 11 positions agree with TRBD2. Looked up from germline, CDR1 is MNHNS and CDR2 is SASEGT. Losses at the gene ends were 1 base for V and 2 bases for J; bases not matched to a gene: 5. The CDR3 has 17 amino acids. Here the CDR3 reads CASSEGGTSGNTDTQYF. The CDR3 DNA is TGTGCCAGCAGTGAAGGTGGGACTAGCGGTAACACAGATACGCAGTATTTT.

This clone was found once. This rearrangement joins TRBV28 to TRBJ2-2, with 9 positions matching TRBD2. Germline CDR1 and CDR2: MDHEN and SYDVKM. V shed 11 bases, J shed 0 bases, and the junction held 13 bases outside the gene matches. The CDR3 spans 17 residues. The chain's CDR3 is CAGRRGGRAANTGELFF. The CDR3 DNA reads as TGTGCCGGCCGAAGGGGCGGGAGGGCTGCGAACACCGGGGAGCTGTTTTTT.

The CDR3 DNA sequence: TGCGCCAGCAGCTTCCTAGAGGGGGGGAACATTCAGTACTTC. It yields the protein CASSFLEGGNIQYF. V gene TRBV4-1 combines with J gene TRBJ2-4; tentatively, D is TRBD2 (7 bases). CDR3 length: 14 amino acids. Germline V gene sequence: CDR1 MGHRA, CDR2 YSYEKL. With 5 bases removed from V and 7 bases from J, the gap between germline ends came to 15 bases.

The CDR3 here is CASSIASGASTDTQYF. CDR3 sequence (DNA): TGTGCCAGTAGTATCGCCAGCGGCGCTAGCACAGATACGCAGTATTTT. The chain recombines TRBV19 with TRBJ2-3; the D gene is possibly TRBD2 (5 bases). V was pared by 3 bases and J by 0 bases, with 13 bases between. The germline gives CDR1 LNHDA, CDR2 SQIVND (reference sequence). The CDR3 loop spans 16 amino acids.